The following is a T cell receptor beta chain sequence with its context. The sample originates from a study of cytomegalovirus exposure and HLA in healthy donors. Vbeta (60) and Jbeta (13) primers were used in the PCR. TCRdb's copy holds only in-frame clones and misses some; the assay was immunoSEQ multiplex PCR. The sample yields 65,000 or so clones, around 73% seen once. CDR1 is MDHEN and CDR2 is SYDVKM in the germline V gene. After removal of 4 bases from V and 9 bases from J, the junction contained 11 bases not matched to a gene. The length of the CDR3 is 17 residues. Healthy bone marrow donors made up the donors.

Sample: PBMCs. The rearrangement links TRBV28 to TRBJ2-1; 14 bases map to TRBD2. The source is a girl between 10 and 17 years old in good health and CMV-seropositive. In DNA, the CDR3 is TGTGCCAGCAGTTCTCTCCCCGGAGGACTAGCGGGGGGTGAGCAGTTCTTC. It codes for CASSSLPGGLAGGEQFF. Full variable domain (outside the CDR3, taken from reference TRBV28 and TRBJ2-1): DVKVTQSSRYLVKRTGEKVFLECVQDMDHENMFWYRQDPGLGLRLIYFSYDVKMKEKGDIPEGYSVSREKKERFSLILESASTNQTSMYLCASSSLPGGLAGGEQFFGPGTRLTVL.